Following are 26 T cell receptor beta chains from one sample sequenced in a study of blood T cell repertoires in COVID-19. TCRdb's copy holds only in-frame clones and misses some; the assay was immunoSEQ multiplex PCR. The profile covers around 250,000 clones, with 86% appearing a single time and around 3% taken by the ten largest. The sequenced sample was peripheral blood. Receptor source: a woman younger than 45 with active or convalescent COVID-19.

V usage is TRBV7-3 and J usage is TRBJ2-3; TRBD1 aligns across 7 bases. This CDR3 is 14 amino acids long. The germline V gene has CDR1 SGHTA and CDR2 FQGTGA. J lost 2 bases, V lost 4 bases, and 3 bases had no gene match. CDR3 in DNA: TGTGCCAGCAGCTCGGACAGGAACACAGATACGCAGTATTTT. It translates to CASSSDRNTDTQYF.

The chain carries TRBV9 and TRBJ2-2, with D tentatively TRBD1 (6 bases). Germline assignment: CDR1 SGDLS and CDR2 YYNGEE. There are 15 residues in the CDR3. The V end lost 4 bases, the J end lost 4 bases, and 14 bases lay between the germline ends. Here the CDR3 DNA reads TGTGCCAGCAGCCCACAGGGAGCTGGCACCGGGGAGCTGTTTTTT. Translation: CASSPQGAGTGELFF.

The chain couples TRBV20-1 to TRBJ1-4, with 8 bases identical to TRBD1. CDR1 and CDR2 from the germline V gene are DFQATT and SNEGSKA (reference sequence). The CDR3 totals 15 residues. The junction had 10 bases not matched to a gene; V was cut back by 3 bases and J by 7 bases. This CDR3 reads CSASRPGGAGEKLFF. The CDR3 DNA reads as TGCAGTGCTAGTAGACCAGGGGGCGCGGGTGAAAAACTGTTTTTT.

The sample holds a few counts of this clone. The chain uses TRBV28 and TRBJ2-5; TRBD2 matches at 7 bases. Germline values: CDR1 MDHEN, CDR2 SYDVKM. CDR3 length equals 11 residues. Trimming removed 8 bases from V and 5 bases from J; junction bases left unmatched: 2. The CDR3 spells CASLGRETQYF. Here the CDR3 DNA reads TGTGCCAGCCTCGGGAGGGAGACCCAGTACTTC.

In DNA, the CDR3 is TGTGCCAGCAGCCCACTCCCCCCGGGAAGTAGCGGCTACACCTTC. It is translated as CASSPLPPGSSGYTF. The chain is built from TRBV9 and TRBJ1-2; D call uncertain. This CDR3 has 15 amino acids. V was clipped by 4 bases and J by 8 bases, with 21 bases between them. The germline gives CDR1 SGDLS, CDR2 YYNGEE.

The chain joins TRBV7-3 to TRBJ2-1; 9 bases line up with TRBD1. V was clipped by 8 bases and J by 4 bases; unmatched bases: 12. The CDR3 loop spans 16 amino acids. From germline, CDR1 is SGHTA and CDR2 FQGTGA. As DNA, the CDR3 is TGTGCCAGCGGTTCGCTTACCGGGACAGGGTACAATGAGCAGTTCTTC. Its translation is CASGSLTGTGYNEQFF.

This rearrangement joins TRBV30 to TRBJ2-3, with D possibly matching TRBD2 (6 bases). This CDR3 comprises 14 residues. CDR1 and CDR2 from the germline V gene are GTSNPN and SVGIG (reference sequence). The germline V and J ends were trimmed by 3 bases and 4 bases, with 14 bases remaining between them. The DNA of the CDR3 is TGTGCCTGGAGGGCCCCGGGGAGGTCAGATACGCAGTATTTT. Its protein product is CAWRAPGRSDTQYF.

In this sample, this clone turned up a few times. CDR3 DNA sequence: TGCGCCAGCAGCTTGTGGGGGCCGTCTCGAGGAAACACCATATATTTT. As protein: CASSLWGPSRGNTIYF. The gene calls are TRBV5-1 and TRBJ1-3, with TRBD1 as a possible D gene (6 bases). Germline values: CDR1 SGHRS, CDR2 YFSETQ. This CDR3 region has 16 residues. Trimming pared 1 base from V and 4 bases from J, leaving 15 bases between. Full variable domain (rest looked up from reference TRBV5-1 and TRBJ1-3): KAGVTQTPRYLIKTRGQQVTLSCSPISGHRSVSWYQQTPGQGLQFLFEYFSETQRNKGNFPGRFSGRQFSNSRSEMNVSTLELGDSALYLCASSLWGPSRGNTIYFGEGSWLTVV.

Here the CDR3 reads CASSDSGTGNTGELFF. CDR3 DNA: TGTGCCAGCAGTGACTCAGGGACAGGGAACACCGGGGAGCTGTTTTTT. The chain couples TRBV6-4 to TRBJ2-2; 8 nucleotides align to TRBD1. Looked up from germline, CDR1 is MRHNA and CDR2 is SNTAGT. This CDR3 spans 16 amino acids. J gave up 1 base and V 0 bases, and 1 base lay outside the gene matches.

This clone was counted once. This rearrangement joins TRBV7-9 to TRBJ2-3; maybe TRBD2 (5 bases). The germline gives CDR1 SEHNR, CDR2 FQNEAQ (reference sequence). CDR3 length equals 15 residues. The V end was cut by 4 bases, the J end by 0 bases, with 11 bases between. This CDR3 reads CASSSLGESTDTQYF. The CDR3 region has the DNA TGTGCCAGCAGCTCGCTCGGGGAAAGCACAGATACGCAGTATTTT.

The CDR3 sequence: CASSVGGEYSSYNSPLHF. The CDR3, as DNA: TGTGCCAGCAGCGTGGGAGGGGAATATAGCTCCTATAATTCACCCCTCCACTTT. This chain connects TRBV9 to TRBJ1-6, with D possibly matching TRBD1 (5 bases). Germline assignment: CDR1 SGDLS and CDR2 YYNGEE. Trimming pared 2 bases from V and 0 bases from J, leaving 15 bases between. This CDR3 is 18 amino acids long.

Only one count was recorded for this clone. This sequence joins TRBV7-2 and TRBJ2-2, with D possibly being TRBD1 (6 bases). Looked up from germline, CDR1 is SGHTA and CDR2 is FQGNSA. The CDR3 is 16 residues long. V was pared by 2 bases and J by 0 bases, with 10 bases between. The CDR3 region has the DNA TGTGCCAGCAGCTTAAGACAGGCCGCGAACACCGGGGAGCTGTTTTTT. It translates to CASSLRQAANTGELFF.

The genes are TRBV5-4 and TRBJ2-3, with a tentative D call TRBD2 (6 bases). Germline V lookup: CDR1 SGHNT, CDR2 YYREEE (reference sequence). This CDR3 is 16 amino acids long. V lost 6 bases and J lost 6, with 23 bases in between. As DNA, the CDR3 is TGTGCCAGCAAAAATCCGTCGGACTACCCGCTGGATACGCAGTATTTT. Amino acid sequence: CASKNPSDYPLDTQYF.

The genes are TRBV30 and TRBJ2-5, with D unclear. There are 12 residues in the CDR3. Trimming removed 4 bases at V and 2 bases at J, with 8 bases between. Germline V CDR1 and CDR2: GTSNPN, SVGIG (reference sequence). The CDR3 loop reads CAWTRIQETQYF. For the CDR3, the DNA is TGTGCCTGGACTAGAATACAAGAGACCCAGTACTTC.

This chain joins TRBV6-1 and TRBJ1-5, with a possible D match to TRBD1 (5 bases). CDR3 length equals 15 residues. The germline V gene has CDR1 MNHNS and CDR2 SASEGT. V was pared by 2 bases and J by 2 bases, with 10 bases between. CDR3 residues: CASSESPRGNQPQHF. In DNA form, the CDR3 reads TGTGCCAGCAGTGAAAGTCCCAGGGGCAATCAGCCCCAGCATTTT.

The chain has TRBV5-1 and TRBJ1-4; D may be TRBD1 (5 bases). Germline CDR1 reads SGHRS; CDR2 reads YFSETQ. This CDR3 spans 16 amino acids. Trimming took 4 bases from V and 4 from J, leaving 17 bases between them. CDR3 bases: TGCGCCAGCAGCCGCTCCCCGACGGACATTAATGAAAAACTGTTTTTT. Encoded protein: CASSRSPTDINEKLFF.

The chain uses TRBV28 and TRBJ2-7, with a weak D call TRBD2 (6 bases). Trimming pared 2 bases from V and 2 bases from J, leaving 13 bases between. CDR3 length: 15 amino acids. Germline loops: CDR1 MDHEN, CDR2 SYDVKM. CDR3 DNA: TGTGCCAGCAGTTTAGGTGCGGGGCCGACCTACGAGCAGTACTTC. It codes for CASSLGAGPTYEQYF.

About this clone itself: At one of its ends the junction is not consistent with the germline gene, which may arise from a read error. V gene TRBV6-2 or TRBV6-3 combines with J gene TRBJ2-7; D possibly corresponds to TRBD2 (5 bases). CDR3 length equals 12 residues. The germline V gene has CDR1 MNHEY and CDR2 SVGEGT. The CDR3 here is CASSPRDGVIFF. The CDR3 DNA sequence: TGTGCCAGCAGTCCCCGGGATGGGGTTATCTTCTTC.

The chain is built from TRBV3-1 (or the pseudogene TRBV3-2) and TRBJ1-6; D is unclear. Germline CDR1 LGHDT, CDR2 YNNKEL (reference sequence). Between the trimmed V and J ends, which lost 0 bases and 6 bases, there was a span of 6 bases. This CDR3 has 14 amino acids. DNA of the CDR3: TGTGCCAGCAGCCAAGAGAGACTTAATTCACCCCTCCACTTT. This gives the protein CASSQERLNSPLHF.

The rearrangement joins TRBV13 to TRBJ2-3; possible D gene TRBD2, 5 bases. CDR3 length: 15 amino acids. The V end lost 0 bases, the J end lost 6 bases, and 13 bases lay between the germline ends. CDR1 and CDR2 (germline): PRHDT, FYEKMQ (reference sequence). The CDR3 protein is CASSLGRADGDTQYF. As DNA, the CDR3 is TGTGCCAGCAGCTTAGGGCGGGCGGATGGGGATACGCAGTATTTT.

The rearrangement links TRBV21-1 to TRBJ1-2; the D call TRBD1 from the table was never checked on the DNA. TRBV21-1 is marked as a pseudogene. CDR3 length: 15 residues. For the CDR3, the DNA is TGTGCCAGCAGAGCTCGGGACAGGGCAGGCTATGGCTACACCTTC. It yields the protein CASRARDRAGYGYTF.

The rearrangement joins TRBV12-3 or TRBV12-4 to TRBJ1-4; D is perhaps TRBD1 (5 bases). The V end lost 6 bases, the J end lost 4 bases, and 9 bases lay between the germline ends. CDR3 size: 13 residues. CDR3 protein: CASRRQNNEKLFF. CDR3 nucleotides: TGTGCCAGCAGGAGACAGAATAATGAAAAACTGTTTTTT.

Written as DNA, the CDR3 is TGCAGCGCCCACGCCGGGGGTAGGCCAGATACGCAGTATTTT. This encodes CSAHAGGRPDTQYF. V and J are TRBV29-1 and TRBJ2-3; the D gene is possibly TRBD2 (6 bases). Between the trimmed V and J ends, which lost 7 bases and 4 bases, there was a span of 18 bases. Germline CDR1 and CDR2: SQVTM and ANQGSEA. The CDR3 runs to 14 residues.

This clone was counted only a few times. This chain uses TRBV6-1 with TRBJ1-2; possible D gene TRBD1, 6 bases. There are 15 residues in the CDR3. V lost 1 base, J lost 0 bases, and 9 bases lay in between. Germline V gives CDR1 MNHNS, CDR2 SASEGT. The CDR3 protein is CASSEVAGANYGYTF. CDR3 DNA sequence: TGTGCCAGCAGTGAAGTGGCAGGGGCTAACTATGGCTACACCTTC.

The genes are TRBV19 and TRBJ1-3; 7 positions agree with TRBD1. The V gene's germline CDR1 is LNHDA and CDR2 SQIVND (reference sequence). The CDR3 spans 15 residues. V lost 3 bases and J lost 0; bases outside the gene matches: 2. The CDR3: CASSMRGPSGNTIYF. Written as DNA, the CDR3 is TGTGCCAGTAGTATGAGGGGGCCCTCTGGAAACACCATATATTTT.

The chain combines TRBV14 with TRBJ1-1; D ambiguous. The CDR3 spans 12 residues. In germline, CDR1 is SGHDN, CDR2 FVKESK. The V gene lost 6 bases and the J gene lost 5 bases, with 10 bases spanning the gap. This chain's CDR3 is CASRHAGTEAFF. The CDR3 coding sequence is TGTGCCAGCAGACACGCGGGGACTGAAGCTTTCTTT.